These T cell receptor beta chains were read from a single sample in a study of beta chain features in type 1 diabetes. The table came from immunoSEQ multiplex PCR; TCRdb's copy has only in-frame clones and leaves some out. Of about 740,000 clones listed, 13% are singletons. Source material: naive CD4+ T cells from blood. The receptors derive from a man aged 18 to 30 with type 1 diabetes. Both conserved end residues are part of each CDR3. Each record gives: clone size, J gene, D gene, V gene, CDR3 length, CDR3 DNA, CDR3 protein. D genes are given only for firm matches. A row's size may be missing; if present it is once, few, many or a size class.

clone_size: NA
j_call: TRBJ1-1
d_call: NA
v_call: TRBV7-9
cdr3_length: 14
cdr3_nt: TGTGCCAGCAGCAAACAGGGTACGGGCACTGAAGCTTTCTTT
cdr3_aa: CASSKQGTGTEAFF

clone_size: NA
j_call: TRBJ2-1
d_call: NA
v_call: TRBV11-1
cdr3_length: 15
cdr3_nt: TGTGCCAGCAGCCATCCGGGACCCGCGACCTATGAGCAGTTCTTC
cdr3_aa: CASSHPGPATYEQFF

clone_size: few
j_call: TRBJ1-2
d_call: NA
v_call: TRBV19
cdr3_length: 12
cdr3_nt: TGTGCCAGTAGTATCGAGGCCTATGGCTACACCTTC
cdr3_aa: CASSIEAYGYTF

clone_size: few
j_call: TRBJ2-3
d_call: NA
v_call: TRBV5-6
cdr3_length: 16
cdr3_nt: TGTGCCAGCAGCTTGGAAAGTGGGCTTAGCACAGATACGCAGTATTTT
cdr3_aa: CASSLESGLSTDTQYF

clone_size: NA
j_call: TRBJ1-2
d_call: TRBD1
v_call: TRBV6-5
cdr3_length: 15
cdr3_nt: TGTGCCAGCAGTTACTCGACAGGGGCAGACTATGGCTACACCTTC
cdr3_aa: CASSYSTGADYGYTF

clone_size: NA
j_call: TRBJ2-1
d_call: NA
v_call: TRBV20-1
cdr3_length: 11
cdr3_nt: TGCAGTGCTACTTCCTACAATGAGCAGTTCTTC
cdr3_aa: CSATSYNEQFF

clone_size: NA
j_call: TRBJ2-1
d_call: NA
v_call: TRBV11-3
cdr3_length: 14
cdr3_nt: TGTGCCAGCAGCTTAGATAACCAGGGCGGTGAGCAGTTCTTC
cdr3_aa: CASSLDNQGGEQFF

clone_size: few
j_call: TRBJ1-2
d_call: NA
v_call: TRBV19
cdr3_length: 13
cdr3_nt: TGTGCCAGTGGCAGGGGATTGGTGGTGGGCTACACCTTC
cdr3_aa: CASGRGLVVGYTF

clone_size: NA
j_call: TRBJ2-5
d_call: NA
v_call: TRBV28
cdr3_length: 15
cdr3_nt: TGTGCCAGCACCCACCGTGGACGGATCCAAGAGACCCAGTACTTC
cdr3_aa: CASTHRGRIQETQYF

clone_size: NA
j_call: TRBJ1-5
d_call: NA
v_call: TRBV28
cdr3_length: 11
cdr3_nt: TGTGCCAGCAGCCCAAATCAGCCCCAGCATTTT
cdr3_aa: CASSPNQPQHF

clone_size: few
j_call: TRBJ2-7
d_call: NA
v_call: TRBV27
cdr3_length: 12
cdr3_nt: TGTGCCAGCAGTTTTCTGGGGAGCAAGCAGTACTTC
cdr3_aa: CASSFLGSKQYF

clone_size: NA
j_call: TRBJ2-5
d_call: TRBD1
v_call: TRBV27
cdr3_length: 17
cdr3_nt: TGTGCCAGCACCCCCCGGCAGGGACAGGGGTACCAAGAGACCCAGTACTTC
cdr3_aa: CASTPRQGQGYQETQYF

clone_size: few
j_call: TRBJ1-2
d_call: TRBD1
v_call: TRBV7-9
cdr3_length: 15
cdr3_nt: TGTGCCAGCGTGATCCAGGGGGCGCTAGGCTATGGCTACACCTTC
cdr3_aa: CASVIQGALGYGYTF

clone_size: NA
j_call: TRBJ2-2
d_call: TRBD2
v_call: TRBV5-1
cdr3_length: 15
cdr3_nt: TGCGCCAGCAGCTCTGGCGGGGGGAACACCGGGGAGCTGTTTTTT
cdr3_aa: CASSSGGGNTGELFF

clone_size: few
j_call: TRBJ1-5
d_call: NA
v_call: TRBV15
cdr3_length: 12
cdr3_nt: TGTGCCACCAGAAACACCTATCAGCCCCAGCATTTT
cdr3_aa: CATRNTYQPQHF

clone_size: few
j_call: TRBJ1-1
d_call: NA
v_call: TRBV9
cdr3_length: 13
cdr3_nt: TGTGCCAGCAGCGTAGTCCCCTCAGGTGAAGCTTTCTTT
cdr3_aa: CASSVVPSGEAFF

clone_size: few
j_call: TRBJ2-2
d_call: NA
v_call: TRBV28
cdr3_length: 17
cdr3_nt: TGTGCCAGCAGTGCCGCGGGGTGGGCCGACCACACCGGGGAGCTGTTTTTT
cdr3_aa: CASSAAGWADHTGELFF

clone_size: few
j_call: TRBJ1-1
d_call: NA
v_call: TRBV6-1
cdr3_length: 14
cdr3_nt: TGTGCCAGCAGTGAAAATTTGAGCGCCACTGAAGCTTTCTTT
cdr3_aa: CASSENLSATEAFF

clone_size: NA
j_call: TRBJ1-4
d_call: NA
v_call: TRBV6-1
cdr3_length: 16
cdr3_nt: TGTGCCAGCAGTGCCAAGTGGTCTGCAACTAATGAAAAACTGTTTTTT
cdr3_aa: CASSAKWSATNEKLFF

clone_size: NA
j_call: TRBJ2-1
d_call: NA
v_call: TRBV6-5
cdr3_length: 16
cdr3_nt: TGTGCCAGCAGTTACGGGGGGGCCGGGTCCTACAATGAGCAGTTCTTC
cdr3_aa: CASSYGGAGSYNEQFF

clone_size: few
j_call: TRBJ2-7
d_call: TRBD2
v_call: TRBV27
cdr3_length: 16
cdr3_nt: TGTGCCAGCAGTTCCTTTAGCGGGGGGCCCCTGGGCGAGCAGTACTTC
cdr3_aa: CASSSFSGGPLGEQYF

clone_size: once
j_call: TRBJ1-2
d_call: NA
v_call: TRBV5-4
cdr3_length: 15
cdr3_nt: TGTGCCAGCAGCACACCTCGCGAGAGTTCCTATGGCTACACCTTC
cdr3_aa: CASSTPRESSYGYTF

clone_size: NA
j_call: TRBJ2-1
d_call: NA
v_call: TRBV7-2
cdr3_length: 12
cdr3_nt: TGTGCCAGCAGCTTCGCACACAATGAGCAGTTCTTC
cdr3_aa: CASSFAHNEQFF

clone_size: NA
j_call: TRBJ2-3
d_call: NA
v_call: TRBV7-8
cdr3_length: 14
cdr3_nt: TGTGCCAGCAGCTTAACTAGCCACGCAGATACGCAGTATTTT
cdr3_aa: CASSLTSHADTQYF

clone_size: few
j_call: TRBJ2-7
d_call: NA
v_call: TRBV5-1
cdr3_length: 16
cdr3_nt: TGCGCCAGCAGCTTGGTTCTGGACACCCCAACCTACGAGCAGTACTTC
cdr3_aa: CASSLVLDTPTYEQYF

clone_size: few
j_call: TRBJ1-1
d_call: NA
v_call: TRBV7-9
cdr3_length: 12
cdr3_nt: TGTGCCAGCAGCGTTACAGCGGCTGAAGCTTTCTTT
cdr3_aa: CASSVTAAEAFF

clone_size: few
j_call: TRBJ2-6
d_call: NA
v_call: TRBV4-1
cdr3_length: 13
cdr3_nt: TGCGCCAGTCAAGGCGCGGGGGCCAACGTCCTGACTTTC
cdr3_aa: CASQGAGANVLTF

clone_size: NA
j_call: TRBJ1-2
d_call: TRBD1
v_call: TRBV10-3
cdr3_length: 13
cdr3_nt: TGTGCCATCAGGCCTCAGGGGGCTGAAGGCTACACCTTC
cdr3_aa: CAIRPQGAEGYTF

clone_size: NA
j_call: TRBJ1-6
d_call: TRBD1
v_call: TRBV4-2
cdr3_length: 17
cdr3_nt: TGTGCCAGCAGCCAAGTACAGGGGGGTTCTCTTAATTCACCCCTCCACTTT
cdr3_aa: CASSQVQGGSLNSPLHF

clone_size: few
j_call: TRBJ2-7
d_call: NA
v_call: TRBV18
cdr3_length: 13
cdr3_nt: TGTGCCAGCTCACCACCGGAGGGCTACGAGCAGTACTTC
cdr3_aa: CASSPPEGYEQYF

clone_size: few
j_call: TRBJ1-1
d_call: NA
v_call: TRBV15
cdr3_length: 11
cdr3_nt: TGTGCCACCAGCGGATACACTGAAGCTTTCTTT
cdr3_aa: CATSGYTEAFF

clone_size: few
j_call: TRBJ1-5
d_call: NA
v_call: TRBV7-2
cdr3_length: 16
cdr3_nt: TGTGCCAGCAGCTTAGCAGGAACATTTAGCAATCAGCCCCAGCATTTT
cdr3_aa: CASSLAGTFSNQPQHF

clone_size: NA
j_call: TRBJ1-2
d_call: NA
v_call: TRBV19
cdr3_length: 10
cdr3_nt: TGTGCCAGTAGTATAGTTGGCTACACCTTC
cdr3_aa: CASSIVGYTF

clone_size: few
j_call: TRBJ2-1
d_call: NA
v_call: TRBV11-3
cdr3_length: 16
cdr3_nt: TGTGCCAGCAGCTTAGCTGGCGCGGACGACTACAATGAGCAGTTCTTC
cdr3_aa: CASSLAGADDYNEQFF

clone_size: NA
j_call: TRBJ1-5
d_call: NA
v_call: TRBV6-5
cdr3_length: 13
cdr3_nt: TGTGCCAGCAGCCCGTCCTTCAATCAGCCCCAGCATTTT
cdr3_aa: CASSPSFNQPQHF

clone_size: NA
j_call: TRBJ2-2
d_call: TRBD1
v_call: TRBV13
cdr3_length: 15
cdr3_nt: TGTGCCAGTCTATCCGGGACAGGGGAAACCGGGGAGCTGTTTTTT
cdr3_aa: CASLSGTGETGELFF

clone_size: NA
j_call: TRBJ1-5
d_call: NA
v_call: TRBV11-2
cdr3_length: 12
cdr3_nt: TGTGCCAGCAGCTTAGGAGGAGGGGGCCAGCATTTT
cdr3_aa: CASSLGGGGQHF

clone_size: NA
j_call: TRBJ2-3
d_call: NA
v_call: TRBV5-4
cdr3_length: 13
cdr3_nt: TGTGCCAGCAGCTTCTCGGACACAGATACGCAGTATTTT
cdr3_aa: CASSFSDTDTQYF

clone_size: few
j_call: TRBJ2-1
d_call: NA
v_call: TRBV5-1
cdr3_length: 12
cdr3_nt: TGCGCCAGCAGCCTCGGGGACCAAGGGAGGTTCTTC
cdr3_aa: CASSLGDQGRFF

clone_size: few
j_call: TRBJ2-3
d_call: NA
v_call: TRBV5-1
cdr3_length: 15
cdr3_nt: TGCGCCAGCAGCTTGATAGGCCCGAGGCCAGATACGCAGTATTTT
cdr3_aa: CASSLIGPRPDTQYF

clone_size: few
j_call: TRBJ2-5
d_call: NA
v_call: TRBV29-1
cdr3_length: 13
cdr3_nt: TGCAGCGTTGCCCTGGTCAGTCAAGAGACCCAGTACTTC
cdr3_aa: CSVALVSQETQYF

clone_size: few
j_call: TRBJ2-6
d_call: NA
v_call: TRBV4-1
cdr3_length: 17
cdr3_nt: TGCGCCAGCAGCCCCGGGACGGTCTACTCTGGGGCCAACGTCCTGACTTTC
cdr3_aa: CASSPGTVYSGANVLTF

clone_size: NA
j_call: TRBJ1-2
d_call: TRBD1
v_call: TRBV7-6
cdr3_length: 15
cdr3_nt: TGTGCCAGCAGCATTGCCGGGACAGGGAACTATGGCTACACCTTC
cdr3_aa: CASSIAGTGNYGYTF

clone_size: few
j_call: TRBJ1-2
d_call: NA
v_call: TRBV30
cdr3_length: 15
cdr3_nt: TGTGCCTGGAGCACCGGACAGTCCCTTAGCTATGGCTACACCTTC
cdr3_aa: CAWSTGQSLSYGYTF

clone_size: NA
j_call: TRBJ1-1
d_call: NA
v_call: TRBV4-1
cdr3_length: 13
cdr3_nt: TGCGCCAGCAGCCCCCGTAGGGACACTGAAGCTTTCTTT
cdr3_aa: CASSPRRDTEAFF

clone_size: NA
j_call: TRBJ2-4
d_call: TRBD2
v_call: TRBV7-3
cdr3_length: 16
cdr3_nt: TGTGCCAGCAGCCCGAGTCGCGAGACTAGCCGAAACATTCAGTACTTC
cdr3_aa: CASSPSRETSRNIQYF

clone_size: NA
j_call: TRBJ1-4
d_call: NA
v_call: TRBV30
cdr3_length: 10
cdr3_nt: TGTGCCTGGAGTGGCGAAAAACTGTTTTTT
cdr3_aa: CAWSGEKLFF

clone_size: NA
j_call: TRBJ2-7
d_call: TRBD1
v_call: TRBV6-6
cdr3_length: 15
cdr3_nt: TGTGCCAGCAGTTACTCTGGACAGGCTCCCTACGAGCAGTACTTC
cdr3_aa: CASSYSGQAPYEQYF

clone_size: NA
j_call: TRBJ1-4
d_call: NA
v_call: TRBV5-4
cdr3_length: 13
cdr3_nt: TGTGCCAGCAGCTCGCAGGGTAATGAAAAACTGTTTTTT
cdr3_aa: CASSSQGNEKLFF

clone_size: NA
j_call: TRBJ2-1
d_call: NA
v_call: TRBV9
cdr3_length: 15
cdr3_nt: TGTGCCAGCAGCGTAGGACAGGCCTTCTACAATGAGCAGTTCTTC
cdr3_aa: CASSVGQAFYNEQFF

clone_size: NA
j_call: TRBJ2-2
d_call: TRBD1
v_call: TRBV30
cdr3_length: 14
cdr3_nt: TGTGCCTGGCCCGGGACAGCGAACACCGGGGAGCTGTTTTTT
cdr3_aa: CAWPGTANTGELFF

clone_size: NA
j_call: TRBJ1-4
d_call: TRBD1
v_call: TRBV7-9
cdr3_length: 14
cdr3_nt: TGTGCCAGCAGCCCGAAGACAGGGAATGAAAAACTGTTTTTT
cdr3_aa: CASSPKTGNEKLFF

clone_size: few
j_call: TRBJ2-3
d_call: NA
v_call: TRBV11-2
cdr3_length: 14
cdr3_nt: TGTGCCAGCACCCAGGGGGGGATTCCAGATACGCAGTATTTT
cdr3_aa: CASTQGGIPDTQYF

clone_size: NA
j_call: TRBJ2-5
d_call: NA
v_call: TRBV7-2
cdr3_length: 15
cdr3_nt: TGTGCCAGCAGCTTAGAACTAGTCGGGGGAGAGACCCAGTACTTC
cdr3_aa: CASSLELVGGETQYF

clone_size: NA
j_call: TRBJ1-2
d_call: NA
v_call: TRBV4-1
cdr3_length: 16
cdr3_nt: TGCGCCAGCAGCCGGGAGAGCGACAGGTTTCCGGGTGGCTACACCTTC
cdr3_aa: CASSRESDRFPGGYTF

clone_size: NA
j_call: TRBJ2-1
d_call: NA
v_call: TRBV15
cdr3_length: 13
cdr3_nt: TGTGCCACCAGCAGGGACCTCGGGGATGAGCAGTTCTTC
cdr3_aa: CATSRDLGDEQFF

clone_size: few
j_call: TRBJ1-1
d_call: NA
v_call: TRBV7-2
cdr3_length: 14
cdr3_nt: TGTGCCAGCAGCTTCATCGAGGGAGGCACTGAAGCTTTCTTT
cdr3_aa: CASSFIEGGTEAFF

clone_size: NA
j_call: TRBJ2-5
d_call: NA
v_call: TRBV30
cdr3_length: 11
cdr3_nt: TGTGCCTGGAGTACACCAGAGACCCAGTACTTC
cdr3_aa: CAWSTPETQYF

clone_size: few
j_call: TRBJ2-2
d_call: NA
v_call: TRBV14
cdr3_length: 16
cdr3_nt: TGTGCCAGCAGCCATCCGGTCGAGGAGAACACCGGGGAGCTGTTTTTT
cdr3_aa: CASSHPVEENTGELFF